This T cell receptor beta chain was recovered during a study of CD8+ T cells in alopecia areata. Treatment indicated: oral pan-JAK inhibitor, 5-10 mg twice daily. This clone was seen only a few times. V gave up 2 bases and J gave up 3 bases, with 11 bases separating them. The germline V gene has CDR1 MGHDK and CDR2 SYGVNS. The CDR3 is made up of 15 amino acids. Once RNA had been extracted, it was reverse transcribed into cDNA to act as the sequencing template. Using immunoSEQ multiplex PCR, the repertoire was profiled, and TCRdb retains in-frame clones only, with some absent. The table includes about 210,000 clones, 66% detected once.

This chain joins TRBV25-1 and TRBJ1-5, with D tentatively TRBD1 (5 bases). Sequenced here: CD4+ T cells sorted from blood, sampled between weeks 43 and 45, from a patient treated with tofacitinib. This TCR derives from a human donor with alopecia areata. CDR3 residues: CASSENRGINQPQHF. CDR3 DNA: TGTGCCAGCAGTGAAAACCGGGGGATCAATCAGCCCCAGCATTTT.